Below, 19 T cell receptor beta chains from the same sample are listed, as sequenced in a study of shared clonotypes between healthy human individuals. Clones were read by immunoSEQ multiplex PCR, and TCRdb kept only the in-frame ones, dropping some. The sample contains a few hundred thousand clones, around 86% of which appear only once. What was sequenced was memory CD8+ T cells sorted from blood. Indicated subset: CD45RO+ cells pooled with CCR7-negative TemRA cells. The receptors come from a man between 18 and 35 years old in good health.

This clone appeared a few times. The chain employs TRBV10-2 and TRBJ2-2, with D maybe TRBD1 (5 bases). Germline assignment: CDR1 WSHSY and CDR2 SAAADI. Trimming cost V 7 bases and J 1 base, with 16 bases left between them. The CDR3 consists of 16 residues. CDR3 in DNA: TGCGCCAGCAAAAGGGGTTTCGGCGAGAACACCGGGGAGCTGTTTTTT. Residues: CASKRGFGENTGELFF.

This clone showed up just once. The V and J genes are TRBV7-2 and TRBJ1-2; weak D call: TRBD1 (5 bases). This CDR3 comprises 15 residues. Germline V gene lookup returns CDR1 SGHTA and CDR2 FQGNSA. Trimming left V 4 bases short and J 4 bases short, with 16 bases between. The chain's CDR3 is CASSSTATTSYGYTF. CDR3 DNA: TGTGCCAGCAGCTCGACAGCGACAACTTCCTATGGCTACACCTTC. Variable domain in full (rest from reference TRBV7-2 and TRBJ1-2): GAGVSQSPSNKVTEKGKDVELRCDPISGHTALYWYRQSLGQGLEFLIYFQGNSAPDKSGLPSDRFSAERTGGSVSTLTIQRTQQEDSAVYLCASSSTATTSYGYTFGSGTRLTVV.

The CDR3, as DNA: TGTGCCAGCAGTGGACGGGTTTGGAGCACAGATACGCAGTATTTT. Residues: CASSGRVWSTDTQYF. The chain has TRBV6-1 and TRBJ2-3, with unresolved D. V was trimmed by 4 bases and J by 0 bases, leaving 11 bases between them. Germline V CDR1 and CDR2: MNHNS, SASEGT. This CDR3 comprises 15 residues.

The chain links TRBV27 to TRBJ2-7; 7 bases match TRBD1. Unmatched junction bases numbered 23, after V lost 6 bases and J lost 6 bases. Germline V gives CDR1 MNHEY, CDR2 SMNVEV (reference sequence). This CDR3 comprises 18 residues. CDR3 protein: CASRRGGQLVFGAIEQYF. The DNA for the CDR3 is TGTGCCAGCAGACGTGGGGGACAGCTAGTATTTGGGGCTATCGAGCAGTACTTC.

J is TRBJ2-2 and V is TRBV10-3, with D perhaps matching TRBD2 (6 bases). CDR1 ENHRY and CDR2 SYGVKD come from the germline V gene. The CDR3 length is 15 residues. V lost 2 bases and J lost 2, with 9 bases in between. This CDR3 is CAISEGGTNTGELFF. The CDR3 region has the DNA TGTGCCATCAGTGAGGGGGGGACTAACACCGGGGAGCTGTTTTTT.

The genes are TRBV9 and TRBJ1-2, with D unclear. The CDR3 is 12 residues long. Trimming removed 2 bases from V and 7 bases from J, with 9 bases in between. From germline, CDR1 is SGDLS and CDR2 YYNGEE. The CDR3 nucleotides are TGTGCCAGCAGCGTTGGGTTGGGTGGCTACACCTTC. Translated: CASSVGLGGYTF.

The chain uses TRBV2 and TRBJ2-2, with 7 bases aligning to TRBD1. Germline V CDR1 and CDR2: SNHLY, FYNNEI. The V and J ends lost 6 bases and 4 bases, in that order; junction bases with no gene match: 8. CDR3 length: 15 amino acids. This chain's CDR3 is CASSWGQMSTGELFF. CDR3 nucleotide sequence: TGTGCCAGCAGCTGGGGACAGATGAGCACCGGGGAGCTGTTTTTT. The variable domain in full, completed from reference TRBV2 and TRBJ2-2, reads EPEVTQTPSHQVTQMGQEVILRCVPISNHLYFYWYRQILGQKVEFLVSFYNNEISEKSEIFDDQFSVERPDGSNFTLKIRSTKLEDSAMYFCASSWGQMSTGELFFGEGSRLTVL.

The rearrangement uses TRBV28 and TRBJ2-2, with D hard to call. V was cut by 6 bases and J by 2 bases, with 13 bases left in between. Germline V gene sequence: CDR1 MDHEN, CDR2 SYDVKM. The CDR3 consists of 15 residues. The CDR3 nucleotides are TGTGCCAGCAGGATCCTGCAGGAAAACACCGGGGAGCTGTTTTTT. Translated, it gives CASRILQENTGELFF.

About this clone itself: One end of the junction does not line up with germline, which may come from a read error. The chain has TRBV6-1 and TRBJ2-7, with TRBD1 matching 7 bases. CDR3 length: 14 residues. Germline V gene lookup returns CDR1 MNHNS and CDR2 SASEGT. CDR3 loop: CASSDWDSSYGQYF. Written as DNA, the CDR3 is TGTGCCAGCAGTGATTGGGACAGCTCCTACGGGCAGTACTTC.

This clone showed up just once. This chain connects TRBV11-2 to TRBJ1-6; D gene uncertain. CDR1 is SGHAT, CDR2 FQNNGV, per germline. V lost 5 bases and J lost 7, with 15 bases in between. The CDR3 covers 15 residues. The CDR3 sequence: CASSTPPVRNSPLHF. DNA for the CDR3: TGTGCCAGCAGCACACCCCCGGTGAGGAATTCACCCCTCCACTTT.

The chain has TRBV6-5 and TRBJ2-1; possible D gene TRBD1, 6 bases. Germline-derived CDR1 and CDR2 are MNHEY and SVGAGI. CDR3 length: 15 amino acids. V lost 2 bases and J 2 bases, leaving 10 bases between the germline ends. The CDR3 DNA is TGTGCCAGCAGTTACGTCGGACAGCCCTACAATGAGCAGTTCTTC. Its protein product is CASSYVGQPYNEQFF.

The sample holds a few counts of this clone. The genes are TRBV28 and TRBJ2-3, with 9 bases fitting TRBD2. Germline-derived CDR1 and CDR2 are MDHEN and SYDVKM. The CDR3 has 16 amino acids. The V and J ends lost 3 bases and 6 bases, in that order; junction bases with no gene match: 10. The CDR3 reads CASSFVASGDLDTQYF. The DNA for the CDR3 is TGTGCCAGCAGTTTCGTAGCTAGCGGGGACTTGGATACGCAGTATTTT. The variable domain in full, completed from reference TRBV28 and TRBJ2-3, reads DVKVTQSSRYLVKRTGEKVFLECVQDMDHENMFWYRQDPGLGLRLIYFSYDVKMKEKGDIPEGYSVSREKKERFSLILESASTNQTSMYLCASSFVASGDLDTQYFGPGTRLTVL.

The chain employs TRBV7-3 and TRBJ2-3; 9 bases are a match to TRBD2. This CDR3 has 16 residues. Unmatched junction bases numbered 8, after V lost 5 bases and J lost 2 bases. The germline V gene encodes CDR1 SGHTA and CDR2 FQGTGA. This chain's CDR3 is CASSELAGAFTDTQYF. CDR3 DNA sequence: TGTGCCAGCAGCGAGTTAGCGGGGGCTTTCACAGATACGCAGTATTTT.

In its sample, this clone was seen once. This chain joins TRBV9 and TRBJ1-1, with no clear D. The ends were cut back, 0 bases at V and 4 bases at J, with 13 bases in the middle. CDR1 is SGDLS and CDR2 is YYNGEE in the germline V gene. This CDR3 comprises 15 residues. The CDR3 DNA reads TGTGCCAGCAGCGTAGCCGGAGTCGTGGCCACTGAAGCTTTCTTT. This codes for CASSVAGVVATEAFF.

With respect to this clone: The same CDR3 arises from other DNA sequences in this sample as well. This chain joins TRBV27 and TRBJ2-7; 8 nucleotides line up with TRBD2. The CDR3 contains 15 residues. The germline gives CDR1 MNHEY, CDR2 SMNVEV (reference sequence). V gave up 4 bases and J gave up 1 base; unmatched junction bases: 6. This CDR3 is CASSYSGGASYEQYF. The CDR3, as DNA: TGTGCCAGCAGTTACTCCGGGGGGGCGTCCTACGAGCAGTACTTC.

The V and J genes are TRBV10-2 and TRBJ1-1; maybe TRBD1 (5 bases). The CDR3 runs to 13 residues. Germline V gives CDR1 WSHSY, CDR2 SAAADI. Trimming shortened V by 4 bases and J by 1 base, and 7 bases separated the two germline ends. CDR3 coding DNA: TGCGCCAGCAGTGTGGGGGGGAACACTGAAGCTTTCTTT. Its translation is CASSVGGNTEAFF.

The chain couples TRBV27 to TRBJ1-2; 7 bases match TRBD1. Germline CDR1 is MNHEY and CDR2 is SMNVEV (reference sequence). The CDR3 is 16 amino acids. Unmatched junction bases numbered 10, after V lost 3 bases and J lost 3 bases. CDR3 in amino acids: CASSLGPGTDHYGYTF. CDR3 DNA: TGTGCCAGCAGTTTGGGGCCGGGGACAGACCACTATGGCTACACCTTC.

The chain has TRBV5-4 and TRBJ2-7; 9 positions match TRBD2. This CDR3 comprises 14 residues. The ends lost 7 bases at V and 3 bases at J; junction bases unmatched: 8. Per germline, CDR1 SGHNT and CDR2 YYREEE (reference sequence). The CDR3 here is CASSSSGASYEQYF. The CDR3 bases are TGTGCCAGCTCCTCTAGCGGGGCCAGCTACGAGCAGTACTTC.

As for this clone: Germline and junction disagree at one end, which may indicate a read error. V and J are TRBV7-7 and TRBJ2-7, with TRBD1 matching 9 bases. This CDR3 comprises 14 residues. The germline CDR1 and CDR2 sequences are SSHAT and FNYEAQ (reference sequence). The CDR3 protein is CASSSGQGINEQYF. As DNA, the CDR3 is TGTGCTAGCAGCTCGGGACAGGGAATTAACGAGCAGTACTTC. Together with reference TRBV7-7 and TRBJ2-7, the CDR3 gives the full variable domain: GAGVSQSPRYKVTKRGQDVTLRCDPISSHATLYWYQQALGQGPEFLTYFNYEAQPDKSGLPSDRFSAERPEGSISTLTIQRTEQRDSAMYRCASSSGQGINEQYFGPGTRLTVT.